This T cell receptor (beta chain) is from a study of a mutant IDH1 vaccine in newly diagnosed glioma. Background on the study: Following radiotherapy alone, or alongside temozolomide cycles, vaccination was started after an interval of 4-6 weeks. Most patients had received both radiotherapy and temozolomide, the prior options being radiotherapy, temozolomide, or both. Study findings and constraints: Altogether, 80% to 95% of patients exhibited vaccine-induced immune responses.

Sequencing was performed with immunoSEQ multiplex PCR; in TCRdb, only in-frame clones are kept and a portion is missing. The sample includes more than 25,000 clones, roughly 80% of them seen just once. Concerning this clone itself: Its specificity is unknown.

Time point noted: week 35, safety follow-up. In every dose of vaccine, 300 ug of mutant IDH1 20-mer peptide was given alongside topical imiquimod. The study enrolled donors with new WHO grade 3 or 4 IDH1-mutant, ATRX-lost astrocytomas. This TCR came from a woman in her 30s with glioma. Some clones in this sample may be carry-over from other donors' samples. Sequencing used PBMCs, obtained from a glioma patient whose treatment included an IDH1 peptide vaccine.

The CDR3 is CAISDSDTQYF. For the CDR3, the DNA is TGTGCCATCAGTGACTCAGATACGCAGTATTTT. This chain links TRBV10-3 with TRBJ2-3, with D hard to call. Between the trimmed V and J ends, which lost 3 bases and 4 bases, there was a span of 2 bases. The CDR3 sequence is 11 residues long. CDR1 is ENHRY and CDR2 is SYGVKD in the germline V gene.